This TCR beta chain was captured in a study of cytomegalovirus exposure and HLA in healthy donors. General study findings and limits: Rarity characterized most TCR sequences, yet some public TCRs appeared in many donors. HLA alleles were associated with 16,000 or so TCR beta sequences in a later analysis at 0.05 false discovery rate.

Vbeta (60) and Jbeta (13) primers were used in the PCR. Libraries were prepared by immunoSEQ multiplex PCR; TCRdb keeps only in-frame clonotypes and omits some of them. Among approximately 100,000 clones listed, 75% were seen once. A note on this clone: Its specificity is unknown.

The CDR3 sequence is 14 residues long. Looked up from germline, CDR1 is SQVTM and CDR2 is ANQGSEA. After removal of 7 bases from V and 4 bases from J, the junction contained 11 bases not matched to a gene. This chain joins TRBV29-1 and TRBJ2-3; TRBD1 aligns across 7 bases. Source material: PBMCs. This TCR was sampled from a male donor in good health and CMV-seropositive. The CDR3 DNA reads TGCAGCGCCAACAGGGGATGGAGCGCAGATACGCAGTATTTT. This translates into CSANRGWSADTQYF.